Following are 17 T cell receptor beta chains from one sample sequenced in a study of cytomegalovirus exposure and HLA in healthy donors (dated by TCRdb to 2015 to 2018). Library preparation used the immunoSEQ multiplex PCR assay. For the multiplex PCR, a mixture combining 60 forward primers for TCR Vbeta segments and 13 reverse primers for TCR Jbeta segments was used. This is the immuneACCESS table as TCRdb keeps it, with only in-frame sequences that have V and J called. A part of the clones is gone; compared with another copy, unresolved V genes explain less than half, and the rest is unexplained. This sample lists around 200,000 clones; 80% were detected once. About 0.64% of the sample comes from the top ten. Sequenced sample: PBMCs. These receptors were collected from a boy between 10 and 17 years old in good health and CMV-seronegative.

The sample holds one count of this clone. The chain carries TRBV6-1 and TRBJ2-3; D may be TRBD2 (6 bases). Germline V lookup: CDR1 MNHNS, CDR2 SASEGT. Trimming removed 4 bases at V and 0 bases at J, with 8 bases between. The CDR3 has 14 residues. CDR3 nucleotide sequence: TGTGCCAGCAGTGGACTAGGAAGCACAGATACGCAGTATTTT. Its protein product is CASSGLGSTDTQYF.

The gene calls are TRBV9 and TRBJ2-7, with D maybe TRBD1 (5 bases). CDR1 and CDR2 from the germline V gene are SGDLS and YYNGEE. This CDR3 has 16 residues. The germline V and J ends were trimmed by 0 bases and 6 bases, with 19 bases remaining between them. CDR3 amino acids: CASSVGVGPRYSEQYF. Here the CDR3 DNA reads TGTGCCAGCAGCGTAGGGGTGGGGCCTAGGTACTCCGAGCAGTACTTC.

This chain uses TRBV5-6 with TRBJ2-1; TRBD2 agrees at 10 bases. The CDR3 spans 15 residues. V shed 6 bases, J shed 7 bases, and the junction held 10 bases outside the gene matches. Germline-derived CDR1 and CDR2 are SGHDT and YYEEEE. This chain's CDR3 is CASIGVAGGWNEQFF. CDR3 DNA sequence: TGTGCCAGCATCGGAGTAGCGGGAGGATGGAATGAGCAGTTCTTC.

CDR3 loop: CASSDQGQGGAGELFF. The CDR3 DNA is TGTGCCAGCAGCGATCAAGGGCAGGGGGGAGCCGGGGAGCTGTTTTTT. The J gene is TRBJ2-2, the V gene TRBV2; TRBD1 might be the D (7 bases). From germline, CDR1 is SNHLY and CDR2 FYNNEI. The CDR3 runs 16 residues. Trimming took off 6 bases at V and 6 bases at J, with 20 bases between the two ends.

A few counts support this clone. This rearrangement joins TRBV2 to TRBJ1-5; D uncertain. Germline V gives CDR1 SNHLY, CDR2 FYNNEI. This CDR3 contains 14 residues. V was shortened by 4 bases and J by 2 bases, with 9 bases between the two germline ends. CDR3 sequence reads: CASSGALRNQPQHF. In DNA form, the CDR3 reads TGTGCCAGCAGTGGTGCGCTGCGCAATCAGCCCCAGCATTTT.

The chain couples TRBV6-6 to TRBJ1-5; 7 positions agree with TRBD1. The ends lost 6 bases at V and 6 bases at J; junction bases unmatched: 8. This CDR3 comprises 14 residues. CDR1 and CDR2 from the germline V gene are MNHNY and SVGAGI (reference sequence). CDR3 DNA: TGTGCCAGCAGGGAAACAGGGGAAGCTCAGCCCCAGCATTTT. Amino acid sequence: CASRETGEAQPQHF.

The V and J genes are TRBV11-2 and TRBJ1-2, with D maybe TRBD1 (5 bases). V lost 0 bases to trimming and J lost 4 bases, with 12 bases between them. CDR3 size: 15 residues. The germline V gene has CDR1 SGHAT and CDR2 FQNNGV. CDR3 in DNA: TGTGCCAGCAGCTTAGATGCAGGGAGGGTCTATGGCTACACCTTC. Its protein product is CASSLDAGRVYGYTF.

V and J are TRBV4-3 and TRBJ2-6; 7 nucleotides line up with TRBD1. Trimming took 3 bases from V and 2 from J; bases not matched to a gene: 4. The CDR3 consists of 16 residues. The germline gives CDR1 LGHNA, CDR2 YSLEER. In DNA, the CDR3 is TGCGCCAGCAGCCAGCAAGACAGGGCTGGGGCCAACGTCCTGACTTTC. Translation gives CASSQQDRAGANVLTF.

The sample holds a few counts of this clone. The chain has TRBV4-2 and TRBJ1-2; a possible D gene is TRBD1 (5 bases). V shed 1 base and J shed 10 bases, with 16 bases lying between them. CDR1 LGHNA and CDR2 YNFKEQ come from the germline V gene. The CDR3 has 14 amino acids. DNA of the CDR3: TGTGCCAGCAGCCAAGTCGGGTCTCCGGGGGTCTACACCTTC. This sequence encodes CASSQVGSPGVYTF.

V and J are TRBV5-4 and TRBJ2-1, with a tentative D call TRBD2 (5 bases). Trimming stripped 4 bases from V and 2 bases from J, with 16 bases between. Germline CDR1 and CDR2: SGHNT and YYREEE (reference sequence). The CDR3 loop spans 16 amino acids. The CDR3 sequence: CASSRAGGRTYNEQFF. CDR3 DNA sequence: TGTGCCAGCAGCAGGGCGGGCGGTCGCACCTACAATGAGCAGTTCTTC.

The rearrangement uses TRBV7-3 and TRBJ1-1; perhaps TRBD1 as D (5 bases). V gave up 3 bases and J gave up 4 bases, with 12 bases separating them. The CDR3 consists of 14 residues. CDR1 and CDR2 (germline): SGHTA, FQGTGA. CDR3 DNA: TGTGCCAGCAGCTTGGGGGGGAAGGGCACTGAAGCTTTCTTT. Translated, it gives CASSLGGKGTEAFF.

V gene TRBV19 combines with J gene TRBJ2-4, with TRBD1 identical over 10 bases. The junction had 16 bases not matched to a gene; V was cut back by 5 bases and J by 6 bases. Germline CDR1 reads LNHDA; CDR2 reads SQIVND (reference sequence). This CDR3 contains 18 residues. CDR3 nucleotides: TGTGCCAGTAGTCCCCGAGTTTTTGGGACAGGGGATCCAAACATTCAGTACTTC. Translating gives CASSPRVFGTGDPNIQYF.

The V call is TRBV10-3, the J call TRBJ1-1, with a weak D call TRBD1 (6 bases). The germline V gene encodes CDR1 ENHRY and CDR2 SYGVKD. The CDR3 totals 19 residues. Deletions cut 10 bases from V and 1 base from J, with 31 bases between. The CDR3, as DNA: TGTGCCACCAAACGTAATCTCCTTCGCACAGGGTGGGAGAACACTGAAGCTTTCTTT. This codes for CATKRNLLRTGWENTEAFF.

V and J are TRBV19 and TRBJ1-2; 10 nucleotides agree with TRBD1. With V trimmed by 9 bases and J by 4 bases, 5 bases remained unmatched. The CDR3 runs 13 residues. CDR1 and CDR2 from the germline V gene are LNHDA and SQIVND (reference sequence). CDR3 bases: TGTGCCAGCTCGACAGGGGGCTCCTATGGCTACACCTTC. Translated, it gives CASSTGGSYGYTF.

As concerns this clone: One end of the junction does not line up with germline, which may come from a read error. In DNA form, the CDR3 reads TGTGCCAGCAGCTTGGACAGGGTTGAGTTC. It translates to CASSLDRVEF. This chain joins TRBV5-5 and TRBJ2-7; a possible D gene is TRBD1 (6 bases). The CDR3 runs 10 residues. Germline CDR1 reads SGHKS; CDR2 reads YYEKEE (reference sequence). The full variable domain, with the rest looked up from reference TRBV5-5 and TRBJ2-7, is DAGVTQSPTHLIKTRGQQVTLRCSPISGHKSVSWYQQVLGQGPQFIFQYYEKEERGRGNFPDRFSARQFPNYSSELNVNALLLGDSALYLCASSLDRVEFGPGTRLTVT.

The J gene is TRBJ1-1, the V gene TRBV7-2; TRBD1 is a possible D gene (6 bases). V was shortened by 6 bases and J by 0 bases, with 17 bases between the two germline ends. Germline values: CDR1 SGHTA, CDR2 FQGNSA. The CDR3 extends over 16 amino acids. The DNA of the CDR3 is TGTGCCAGCAGGGAACCCACAGGGATGGTGAACACTGAAGCTTTCTTT. It specifies CASREPTGMVNTEAFF.

This chain uses TRBV4-3 with TRBJ1-2; perhaps TRBD1 as D (5 bases). Trimming removed 3 bases at V and 7 bases at J, with 15 bases between. Germline lookup yields CDR1 LGHNA and CDR2 YSLEER. The CDR3 consists of 14 residues. The CDR3 sequence: CASSQAGGDRGYTF. The CDR3 region has the DNA TGCGCCAGCAGCCAGGCGGGGGGGGACCGTGGCTACACCTTC.